This TCR beta chain originates from a study of CD8 T cells in ankylosing spondylitis. Findings of the study overall: Clones linked to disease were reported to show significant enrichment in matched ankylosing spondylitis synovial fluid. Ankylosing spondylitis blood seemed to carry a telltale TCR beta motif made of several highly homologous variants.

The V end was cut by 5 bases, the J end by 1 base, with 17 bases between. The germline V gene has CDR1 SGHVS and CDR2 FQNEAQ. The CDR3 has 16 residues. TCRdb redid the calling of the 5' RACE reads with MiXCR, one entry per CDR3 protein. Among 500,000 or so distinct CDR3 sequences listed, 5.3% were seen once. This clonotype was counted ten times or more. Its antigen is not known. The TCR comes from a male donor with ankylosing spondylitis. The specimen sequenced was blood, either unsorted or a sorted T cell fraction (not recorded which). This chain uses TRBV7-8 with TRBJ1-1; maybe TRBD1 (5 bases). The DNA of the CDR3 is TGTGCCAGCAGCCTACTTGGGGCCCTGACGAACACTGAAGCTTTCTTT. This codes for CASSLLGALTNTEAFF.